This T cell receptor beta chain was captured in a study of T cells in Graves' hyperthyroidism and ophthalmopathy. Study results and caveats: Most expanded thyroid clonotypes above 0.001 also appeared in blood. Ophthalmopathy prediction by the model preceded onset by a median about 6.5 months.

Diagnoses were established using clinical symptoms, serum thyroxine and TRAb, thyroid ultrasound and orbital computed tomography. Amplification yielded TCR beta CDR3 regions, with RNA transcripts as the source. When the TCR CDR3 underwent first-round RT-PCR, the HTBI primer set was used. Each CDR3 protein gets one entry after TCRdb re-called the multiplex PCR reads with MiXCR. The data hold roughly 250,000 distinct CDR3 sequences, with around 22% observed a single time. Trimming left V 0 bases short and J 8 bases short, with 11 bases between. The CDR3 is made up of 14 amino acids. Per germline, CDR1 SGHRS and CDR2 YFSETQ. Turning to this clonotype: What it recognizes is unknown.

The chain combines TRBV5-1 with TRBJ1-4; D not certain. Material for sequencing was blood. The clonotype comes from a man under 40 with Graves' ophthalmopathy. CDR3 coding DNA: TGCGCCAGCAGCTTGGGCGGCTTAAAAGAAAAACTGTTTTTT. This codes for CASSLGGLKEKLFF. The full variable domain, completed using reference TRBV5-1 and TRBJ1-4, is KAGVTQTPRYLIKTRGQQVTLSCSPISGHRSVSWYQQTPGQGLQFLFEYFSETQRNKGNFPGRFSGRQFSNSRSEMNVSTLELGDSALYLCASSLGGLKEKLFFGSGTQLSVL.